This is a list of T cell receptor beta chains from one sample in a study of blood T cell repertoires in COVID-19. Profiled with immunoSEQ multiplex PCR; TCRdb holds only in-frame clones, not every one. The sample lists 95,000 to 120,000 clones; approximately 85% were seen once. Material for sequencing was peripheral blood. All receptors derive from a woman aged 60-75 years with COVID-19, enrolled during active disease. Both conserved end residues are part of each CDR3. A D gene is named only where the DNA matches it firmly. Clone size is not always given. Where it is, it says once, few, many or a class for expanded clones.

. | TRBJ2-7 | TRBV30 | . | CAWGAGRGTYEQYF | TGTGCCTGGGGGGCTGGTAGGGGCACCTACGAGCAGTACTTC
. | TRBJ2-7 | TRBV3-1/TRBV3-2 | TRBD1 | CASSQVGTDYEQYF | TGTGCCAGCAGCCAAGTGGGGACAGACTACGAGCAGTACTTC
few | TRBJ1-5 | TRBV7-8 | . | CASRLGGDHQPQHF | TGTGCCAGCAGACTAGGGGGGGATCATCAGCCCCAGCATTTT
. | TRBJ1-2 | TRBV6-4 | . | CASSDSPFAGVYGYTF | TGTGCCAGCAGTGACTCTCCCTTTGCAGGGGTCTATGGCTACACCTTC
. | TRBJ2-7 | TRBV9 | TRBD2 | CASSVAGGPFEQYF | TGTGCCAGCAGCGTAGCGGGGGGGCCTTTCGAGCAGTACTTC
. | TRBJ1-2 | TRBV7-2 | TRBD1 | CASSPPDRGGYGYTF | TGTGCCAGCAGCCCCCCAGACAGGGGAGGCTATGGCTACACCTTC
few | TRBJ2-2 | TRBV20-1 | . | CSASRRGLRETGELFF | TGCAGTGCTAGTCGACGCGGACTCCGGGAGACCGGGGAGCTGTTTTTT
. | TRBJ1-5 | TRBV28 | TRBD1 | CASRGQGAVSNQPQHF | TGTGCCAGCAGGGGACAGGGGGCGGTGAGCAATCAGCCCCAGCATTTT
. | TRBJ1-6 | TRBV2 | . | CASSERRGPNSPLHF | TGTGCCAGCAGTGAAAGGAGGGGACCAAATTCACCCCTCCACTTT
. | TRBJ1-6 | TRBV21-1 | . | CASSKRRQGPSNSPLHF | TGTGCCAGCAGCAAACGTCGACAGGGGCCCAGCAATTCACCCCTCCACTTT
. | TRBJ2-3 | TRBV19 | TRBD2 | CASSMGLAGGRPDTQYF | TGTGCCAGTAGTATGGGGCTAGCGGGGGGGCGCCCAGATACGCAGTATTTT
. | TRBJ1-2 | TRBV6-5 | TRBD1 | CASSNRQGMGGYTF | TGTGCCAGCAGTAACCGACAGGGTATGGGTGGCTACACCTTC
. | TRBJ2-5 | TRBV19 | . | CASSISRETQYF | TGTGCCAGTAGTATCTCCCGGGAGACCCAGTACTTC
. | TRBJ2-5 | TRBV11-3 | TRBD2 | CASSSSGGAEETQYF | TGTGCCAGCAGTTCCTCCGGGGGGGCGGAGGAGACCCAGTACTTC
. | TRBJ1-1 | TRBV5-4 | . | CASSFDQNEAFF | TGTGCCAGCAGCTTTGATCAGAATGAAGCTTTCTTT
. | TRBJ1-1 | TRBV19 | TRBD1 | CASKTGVYTEAFF | TGTGCCAGTAAAACAGGGGTCTACACTGAAGCTTTCTTT
once | TRBJ1-2 | TRBV24-1 | . | CATRQSNYGYTF | TGTGCCACCCGACAGTCCAACTATGGCTACACCTTC
. | TRBJ1-1 | TRBV6-6 | . | CASTLRGAANTEAFF | TGTGCCAGCACCTTACGTGGGGCAGCGAACACTGAAGCTTTCTTT
. | TRBJ1-1 | TRBV5-1 | TRBD1 | CASSLVGTGVSAEAFF | TGCGCCAGCAGCTTGGTTGGGACAGGGGTGAGCGCTGAAGCTTTCTTT
. | TRBJ2-5 | TRBV6-6 | TRBD2 | CASSGRGDGETQYF | TGTGCCAGCAGTGGGCGGGGGGACGGGGAGACCCAGTACTTC
. | TRBJ2-1 | TRBV6-6 | TRBD2 | CAGGDPNYNEQFF | TGTGCCGGGGGGGACCCAAATTACAATGAGCAGTTCTTC
once | TRBJ1-2 | TRBV2 | . | CASSEANIPRPYGYTF | TGTGCCAGCAGTGAAGCTAACATCCCGAGGCCCTATGGCTACACCTTC
. | TRBJ1-1 | TRBV6-2/TRBV6-3 | . | CASSRAASEAFF | TGTGCCAGCAGTAGAGCTGCCTCTGAAGCTTTCTTT
. | TRBJ1-1 | TRBV7-6 | TRBD1 | CASSFYRGQDTEAFF | TGTGCCAGCAGCTTTTATAGGGGGCAGGACACTGAAGCTTTCTTT
. | TRBJ2-5 | TRBV4-3 | TRBD2 | CASSQVTSGGAFEETQYF | TGCGCCAGCAGCCAGGTGACTAGCGGGGGGGCGTTTGAAGAGACCCAGTACTTC
. | TRBJ2-6 | TRBV30 | . | CAWSVASGANVLTF | TGTGCCTGGAGTGTAGCTTCTGGGGCCAACGTCCTGACTTTC
once | TRBJ1-1 | TRBV25-1 | TRBD1 | CASRRDRGNTEAFF | TGTGCCAGCAGGCGGGACAGGGGGAACACTGAAGCTTTCTTT
. | TRBJ1-2 | TRBV7-9 | . | CASSTPGGYGYTF | TGTGCCAGCAGCACCCCCGGCGGCTATGGCTACACCTTC
. | TRBJ2-7 | TRBV7-8 | TRBD1 | CASSFLDRGTYEQYF | TGTGCCAGCAGCTTTCTCGACAGGGGGACTTACGAGCAGTACTTC
. | TRBJ2-7 | TRBV7-9 | TRBD1 | CASSLAEGQITYEQYF | TGTGCCAGCAGCTTAGCCGAGGGACAGATAACCTACGAGCAGTACTTC
. | TRBJ2-3 | TRBV9 | TRBD2 | CASSGTSSEGTDTQYF | TGTGCCAGCAGCGGGACTAGCTCCGAGGGCACAGATACGCAGTATTTT
. | TRBJ1-2 | TRBV6-5 | TRBD1 | CASSTGRGPFTF | TGTGCCAGCAGTACCGGCAGGGGGCCCTTCACCTTC
. | TRBJ2-3 | TRBV18 | . | CASSPGGGLSTDTQYF | TGTGCCAGCTCACCGGGCGGAGGACTTAGCACAGATACGCAGTATTTT
. | TRBJ1-2 | TRBV3-1/TRBV3-2 | . | CASSPRGTDRSYTF | TGTGCCAGCAGCCCGCGGGGGACGGATCGGAGTTACACCTTC
. | TRBJ2-1 | TRBV7-6 | TRBD2 | CASSPGTSGRYNEQFF | TGTGCCAGCAGCCCCGGGACTAGCGGACGTTACAATGAGCAGTTCTTC
. | TRBJ2-1 | TRBV5-1 | TRBD2 | CASSSRTSGGISSYNEQFF | TGCGCCAGCAGCTCACGGACTAGCGGGGGGATTAGCTCCTACAATGAGCAGTTCTTC
. | TRBJ1-1 | TRBV29-1 | . | CSVEASQGFLGFTEAFF | TGCAGCGTTGAAGCGAGTCAGGGCTTTCTCGGATTCACTGAAGCTTTCTTT
. | TRBJ1-6 | TRBV19 | TRBD1 | CASSIQTGGNSPLHF | TGTGCCAGTAGTATCCAAACAGGGGGCAATTCACCCCTCCACTTT
once | TRBJ2-1 | TRBV7-8 | . | CASSLYAILVSSYNEQFF | TGTGCCAGCAGCTTGTACGCAATACTAGTTAGCTCCTACAATGAGCAGTTCTTC